This passage covers 32 T cell receptor beta chains from one sample sequenced in a study of shared clonotypes between healthy human individuals. This table comes from immunoSEQ multiplex PCR, and its TCRdb copy is limited to in-frame clones, with some not included. The table records approximately 2.5 million clones, more than 80% of them present only once. The sample consisted of naive CD4+ T cells sorted from blood. Subset given: CD45RA+ positively selected. Receptors were obtained from a man aged 18 to 29 in good health.

The gene calls are TRBV30 and TRBJ2-7; the match to TRBD1 covers 7 bases. Trimming cost V 2 bases and J 2 bases; bases outside gene matches: 12. The CDR3 covers 16 residues. Per germline, CDR1 GTSNPN and CDR2 SVGIG (reference sequence). The CDR3 reads CAWSPLARQGTYEQYF. The CDR3 DNA follows: TGTGCCTGGAGTCCCCTCGCCCGACAGGGTACCTACGAGCAGTACTTC.

The chain couples TRBV19 to TRBJ1-5, with D possibly matching TRBD1 (5 bases). The length of the CDR3 is 14 residues. The germline V gene has CDR1 LNHDA and CDR2 SQIVND (reference sequence). Trimming stripped 4 bases from V and 0 bases from J, with 7 bases between. In DNA, the CDR3 is TGTGCCAGTAGTACACAGGATAGCAATCAGCCCCAGCATTTT. The encoded protein is CASSTQDSNQPQHF.

Comments on this clone: This same CDR3 is encoded by further DNA sequences in the sample. The rearrangement uses TRBV6-5 and TRBJ2-3, with TRBD1 matching 9 bases. Germline CDR1 reads MNHEY; CDR2 reads SVGAGI. Trimming cost V 6 bases and J 4 bases; bases outside gene matches: 8. The CDR3 totals 15 residues. Here the CDR3 DNA reads TGTGCCAGCAGCAGGGGACAGGGATCGGCAGATACGCAGTATTTT. Protein product: CASSRGQGSADTQYF.

The chain uses TRBV5-1 and TRBJ2-1; TRBD1 might be the D (6 bases). The CDR3 has 17 amino acids. With 4 bases removed from V and 0 bases from J, the gap between germline ends came to 17 bases. Germline V gene data show CDR1 as SGHRS and CDR2 as YFSETQ. The DNA of the CDR3 is TGCGCCAGCAGCGCCGCACAGGGATACGGCTCCTACAATGAGCAGTTCTTC. Translating gives CASSAAQGYGSYNEQFF.

The chain carries TRBV5-1 and TRBJ2-1; 8 nucleotides align to TRBD1. The CDR3 is made up of 16 amino acids. Losses at the gene ends were 4 bases for V and 5 bases for J; bases not matched to a gene: 11. CDR1 SGHRS and CDR2 YFSETQ come from the germline V gene. DNA of the CDR3: TGCGCCAGCAGCGCCACCGGTACAGGGGGGAACAATGAGCAGTTCTTC. It codes for CASSATGTGGNNEQFF. Together with reference TRBV5-1 and TRBJ2-1, the CDR3 gives the full variable domain: KAGVTQTPRYLIKTRGQQVTLSCSPISGHRSVSWYQQTPGQGLQFLFEYFSETQRNKGNFPGRFSGRQFSNSRSEMNVSTLELGDSALYLCASSATGTGGNNEQFFGPGTRLTVL.

This chain uses TRBV10-3 with TRBJ1-5; the D gene is possibly TRBD1 (5 bases). V was cut by 0 bases and J by 10 bases, with 10 bases left in between. In germline, CDR1 is ENHRY, CDR2 SYGVKD. The CDR3 runs to 13 residues. The CDR3 is CAISESSRGPQHF. The CDR3, as DNA: TGTGCCATCAGTGAGTCGAGCCGGGGCCCCCAGCATTTT.

V is TRBV19 and J is TRBJ2-5; D possibly corresponds to TRBD2 (6 bases). Germline loops: CDR1 LNHDA, CDR2 SQIVND (reference sequence). The CDR3 has 19 residues. With 1 base removed from V and 5 bases from J, the gap between germline ends came to 26 bases. CDR3 coding DNA: TGTGCCAGTAGTATAGTGTTATTCCCGAGGCAGGGTGCGGGGGAGACCCAGTACTTC. Protein sequence: CASSIVLFPRQGAGETQYF.

A word on this clone: Additional DNA sequences in this sample encode the identical CDR3. The chain uses TRBV6-5 and TRBJ1-1; possible D gene TRBD1, 6 bases. The CDR3 has 15 amino acids. Between the trimmed V and J ends, which lost 0 bases and 1 base, there was a span of 9 bases. Germline CDR1 reads MNHEY; CDR2 reads SVGAGI. The DNA of the CDR3 is TGTGCCAGCAGTTACTCTGGACAGAGGAACACTGAAGCTTTCTTT. This encodes CASSYSGQRNTEAFF.

The V gene is TRBV7-8, the J gene TRBJ1-6, with D perhaps TRBD1 (6 bases). V was cut by 4 bases and J by 12 bases, with 13 bases left in between. CDR1 and CDR2 from the germline V gene are SGHVS and FQNEAQ. The CDR3 contains 13 residues. The CDR3, as DNA: TGTGCCAGCAGCTCACAGGGCGATGGACCCCTCCACTTT. This codes for CASSSQGDGPLHF.

CDR3 nucleotides: TGTGCCAGCAGTTTTTACCCCGGGACAGGGGGAGGTCGGCAGTACTTC. The encoded protein is CASSFYPGTGGGRQYF. This chain uses TRBV27 with TRBJ2-7, with TRBD1 matching over 11 bases. There are 16 residues in the CDR3. V shed 3 bases and J 9 bases; nucleotides not matched to a gene: 13. Germline values: CDR1 MNHEY, CDR2 SMNVEV (reference sequence).

Written as DNA, the CDR3 is TGTGCCAGCAGTGATGGGGGGGGGACTAATGAAAAACTGTTTTTT. Residues: CASSDGGGTNEKLFF. The chain carries TRBV6-1 and TRBJ1-4; possible D gene TRBD1, 5 bases. CDR1 MNHNS and CDR2 SASEGT come from the germline V gene. V was clipped by 3 bases and J by 2 bases, with 10 bases between them. The CDR3 covers 15 residues.

V is TRBV13 and J is TRBJ1-6; a possible D gene is TRBD1 (6 bases). CDR1 and CDR2 from the germline V gene are PRHDT and FYEKMQ (reference sequence). The CDR3 runs to 14 residues. The ends were cut back, 6 bases at V and 7 bases at J, with 13 bases in the middle. The CDR3 is CASRNTGYNSPLHF. The CDR3 DNA reads TGTGCCAGCAGAAACACAGGGTACAATTCACCCCTCCACTTT.

This clone was picked up one time. This sequence joins TRBV9 and TRBJ2-1; 10 nucleotides match TRBD2. Trimming took 0 bases from V and 5 from J; bases not matched to a gene: 2. The CDR3 covers 15 residues. Germline CDR1 reads SGDLS; CDR2 reads YYNGEE. Here the CDR3 DNA reads TGTGCCAGCAGCGTAGGGGGACTAGCGAACAATGAGCAGTTCTTC. Translated: CASSVGGLANNEQFF.

The chain employs TRBV27 and TRBJ1-5, with 9 positions matching TRBD1. The V segment lost 7 bases and the J segment 7 bases; nucleotides outside the gene matches: 8. The CDR3 runs to 14 residues. In germline, CDR1 is MNHEY, CDR2 SMNVEV (reference sequence). The CDR3 region has the DNA TGTGCCAGCAATACGGGACAGGGAGAGCAGCCCCAGCATTTT. It specifies CASNTGQGEQPQHF.

This chain uses TRBV5-1 with TRBJ1-1; tentative D call: TRBD1 (6 bases). The germline gives CDR1 SGHRS, CDR2 YFSETQ. CDR3 length equals 16 residues. The V gene lost 1 base and the J gene lost 1 base, with 14 bases spanning the gap. CDR3 nucleotides: TGCGCCAGCAGCTTGATGGGGGCTGGTAAGAACACTGAAGCTTTCTTT. Translated: CASSLMGAGKNTEAFF.

The chain joins TRBV9 to TRBJ2-3, with D perhaps TRBD1 or TRBD2 (5 bases each). Germline-derived CDR1 and CDR2 are SGDLS and YYNGEE. There are 16 residues in the CDR3. Trimming took 1 base from V and 2 from J, leaving 14 bases between them. In nucleotides, the CDR3 is TGTGCCAGCAGCGTAACCTCACGAGGGGCCACAGATACGCAGTATTTT. Translated, it gives CASSVTSRGATDTQYF.

In this sample, this clone turned up a few times. The rearrangement joins TRBV30 to TRBJ2-1; D gene unclear. The CDR3 has 11 amino acids. CDR1 GTSNPN and CDR2 SVGIG come from the germline V gene (reference sequence). V lost 1 base and J lost 11, with 9 bases in between. The chain's CDR3 is CAWSEEVQQFF. The CDR3, as DNA: TGTGCCTGGAGTGAGGAAGTTCAGCAGTTCTTC.

The chain has TRBV2 and TRBJ1-5; 9 bases agree with TRBD1. The V and J ends lost 6 bases and 2 bases, in that order; junction bases with no gene match: 5. The CDR3 totals 15 residues. Germline CDR1 and CDR2: SNHLY and FYNNEI. CDR3 loop: CASSTGGSGNQPQHF. The CDR3 DNA follows: TGTGCCAGCAGCACAGGGGGCAGTGGCAATCAGCCCCAGCATTTT. The whole variable domain, filled in from reference TRBV2 and TRBJ1-5, reads EPEVTQTPSHQVTQMGQEVILRCVPISNHLYFYWYRQILGQKVEFLVSFYNNEISEKSEIFDDQFSVERPDGSNFTLKIRSTKLEDSAMYFCASSTGGSGNQPQHFGDGTRLSIL.

The chain uses TRBV6-6 and TRBJ2-2; D unclear. The CDR3 loop spans 13 amino acids. With 5 bases removed from V and 6 bases from J, the gap between germline ends came to 10 bases. Looked up from germline, CDR1 is MNHNY and CDR2 is SVGAGI (reference sequence). CDR3 sequence (DNA): TGTGCCAGCAGTCCCCGGGCGTCCGGGGAGCTGTTTTTT. Translation gives CASSPRASGELFF.

V and J are TRBV19 and TRBJ1-5, with D possibly matching TRBD1 (6 bases). Looked up from germline, CDR1 is LNHDA and CDR2 is SQIVND (reference sequence). This CDR3 is built from 15 residues. The CDR3 DNA follows: TGTGCTACCACCTGGACAGTGGGAGGCAATCAGCCCCAGCATTTT. It codes for CATTWTVGGNQPQHF.

The chain recombines TRBV29-1 with TRBJ2-7, with 8 positions matching TRBD1. The trim removed 1 base at V and 3 bases at J, leaving 11 bases unmatched. The CDR3 has 16 amino acids. The germline CDR1 and CDR2 sequences are SQVTM and ANQGSEA. The DNA of the CDR3 is TGCAGCGTTGAAGTAGGGCGGGACAGGCGCGTCTACGAGCAGTACTTC. Translation gives CSVEVGRDRRVYEQYF.

V gene TRBV19 combines with J gene TRBJ2-3; TRBD1 agrees at 9 bases. In germline, CDR1 is LNHDA, CDR2 SQIVND (reference sequence). Germline trimming cut 3 bases from V and 4 bases from J; bases unmatched to any gene: 8. The CDR3 is 16 residues long. CDR3 sequence reads: CASSMTDRGFADTQYF. The DNA of the CDR3 is TGTGCCAGTAGTATGACGGACAGGGGTTTCGCAGATACGCAGTATTTT.

V usage is TRBV18 and J usage is TRBJ2-5; 7 bases are a match to TRBD1. Trimming removed 4 bases from V and 5 bases from J; junction bases left unmatched: 7. The CDR3 extends over 14 amino acids. Looked up from germline, CDR1 is KGHSH and CDR2 is LQKENI. The CDR3 here is CASSQQAGGETQYF. Written as DNA, the CDR3 is TGTGCCAGCTCACAACAGGCAGGGGGTGAGACCCAGTACTTC.

The V gene is TRBV11-2, the J gene TRBJ2-2; D ambiguous. Between the trimmed V and J ends, which lost 5 bases and 6 bases, there was a span of 13 bases. CDR1 and CDR2 (germline): SGHAT, FQNNGV. The CDR3 consists of 14 residues. CDR3 sequence reads: CASSLPTTPGELFF. CDR3 sequence (DNA): TGTGCCAGCAGCCTCCCTACAACCCCCGGGGAGCTGTTTTTT.

The chain uses TRBV5-1 and TRBJ1-6; maybe TRBD1 (6 bases). V was clipped by 0 bases and J by 10 bases, with 14 bases between them. This CDR3 is built from 15 residues. Germline values: CDR1 SGHRS, CDR2 YFSETQ. In nucleotides, the CDR3 is TGCGCCAGCAGCTTGGACGCAGGGGCCCCATCACCCCTCCACTTT. Its protein is CASSLDAGAPSPLHF.

The rearrangement links TRBV4-1 to TRBJ1-2, with TRBD1 identical over 11 bases. V lost 5 bases and J lost 5; bases outside the gene matches: 1. This CDR3 spans 13 amino acids. Germline values: CDR1 MGHRA, CDR2 YSYEKL. The CDR3 is CASSGTGGYGYTF. The DNA of the CDR3 is TGCGCCAGCAGCGGGACAGGGGGTTATGGCTACACCTTC.

DNA of the CDR3: TGCGCCAGCAGCGCCGAGGCTGCTGGGGCCAACGTCCTGACTTTC. It specifies CASSAEAAGANVLTF. The chain combines TRBV5-1 with TRBJ2-6, with D uncertain. Germline assignment: CDR1 SGHRS and CDR2 YFSETQ. Trimming removed 4 bases from V and 2 bases from J, with 10 bases in between. This CDR3 is built from 15 residues.

The J gene is TRBJ2-2, the V gene TRBV19, with D uncertain. Trimming took 8 bases from V and 0 from J, leaving 16 bases between them. Germline V gives CDR1 LNHDA, CDR2 SQIVND (reference sequence). The CDR3 covers 16 residues. Here the CDR3 reads CASRQTQFPNTGELFF. CDR3 bases: TGTGCCAGTCGGCAGACGCAGTTTCCGAACACCGGGGAGCTGTTTTTT.

The CDR3 DNA reads as TGTGCCAGCACTTATGGCGGGACAGGTGATGGAGAAGCTTTCTTT. This gives the protein CASTYGGTGDGEAFF. The chain links TRBV28 to TRBJ1-1; 8 bases are a match to TRBD1. Germline loops: CDR1 MDHEN, CDR2 SYDVKM. CDR3 length equals 15 residues. Trimming at V came to 7 bases and at J to 8 bases, leaving 15 bases not matched to a gene. Drawing the rest from reference TRBV28 and TRBJ1-1, the complete variable domain is DVKVTQSSRYLVKRTGEKVFLECVQDMDHENMFWYRQDPGLGLRLIYFSYDVKMKEKGDIPEGYSVSREKKERFSLILESASTNQTSMYLCASTYGGTGDGEAFFGQGTRLTVV.

The genes are TRBV6-4 and TRBJ1-2; D gene uncertain. Germline-derived CDR1 and CDR2 are MRHNA and SNTAGT. V was shortened by 2 bases and J by 7 bases, with 8 bases between the two germline ends. CDR3 length: 12 amino acids. In DNA form, the CDR3 reads TGTGCCAGCAGTGACGCACTAGGTGGCTACACCTTC. It codes for CASSDALGGYTF.

J is TRBJ2-2 and V is TRBV28, with 7 bases lining up with TRBD1. Germline trimming cut 3 bases from V and 0 bases from J; bases unmatched to any gene: 7. CDR1 and CDR2 from the germline V gene are MDHEN and SYDVKM. The CDR3 is 17 amino acids. The CDR3 sequence is CASSLLPGQANTGELFF. The CDR3 coding sequence is TGTGCCAGCAGTTTGTTACCTGGACAGGCGAACACCGGGGAGCTGTTTTTT.

The chain links TRBV10-3 to TRBJ2-7, with no clear D. CDR1 is ENHRY, CDR2 SYGVKD, per germline. V dropped 4 bases and J dropped 2 bases, with 15 bases sitting between them. CDR3 length: 15 amino acids. CDR3 coding DNA: TGTGCCATCAGTGGCAGTCCGTCAGGCGCCTACGAGCAGTACTTC. It codes for CAISGSPSGAYEQYF.